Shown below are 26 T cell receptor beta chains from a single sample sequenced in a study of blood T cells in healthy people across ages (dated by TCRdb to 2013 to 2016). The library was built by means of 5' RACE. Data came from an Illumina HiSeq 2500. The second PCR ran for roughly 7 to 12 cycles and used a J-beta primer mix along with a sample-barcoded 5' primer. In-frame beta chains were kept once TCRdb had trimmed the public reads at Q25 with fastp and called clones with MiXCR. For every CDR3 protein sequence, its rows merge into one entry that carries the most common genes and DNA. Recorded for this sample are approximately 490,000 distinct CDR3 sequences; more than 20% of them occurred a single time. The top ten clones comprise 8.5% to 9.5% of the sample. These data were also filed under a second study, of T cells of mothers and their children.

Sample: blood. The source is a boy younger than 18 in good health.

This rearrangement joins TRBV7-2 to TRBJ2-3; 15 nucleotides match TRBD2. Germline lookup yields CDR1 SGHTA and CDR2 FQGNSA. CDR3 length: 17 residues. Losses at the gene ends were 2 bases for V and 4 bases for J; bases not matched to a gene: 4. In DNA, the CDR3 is TGTGCCAGCAGCTTACCGGGACTAGCGGGAGGTGCAGATACGCAGTATTTT. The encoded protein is CASSLPGLAGGADTQYF.

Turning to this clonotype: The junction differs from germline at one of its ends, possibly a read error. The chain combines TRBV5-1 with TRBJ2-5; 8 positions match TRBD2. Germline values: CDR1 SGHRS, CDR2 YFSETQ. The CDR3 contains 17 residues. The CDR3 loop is CASSPGWAGGPTLSLIF. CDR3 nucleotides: TGCGCCAGCAGCCCCGGTTGGGCGGGGGGACCGACCCTAAGTTTGATCTTC.

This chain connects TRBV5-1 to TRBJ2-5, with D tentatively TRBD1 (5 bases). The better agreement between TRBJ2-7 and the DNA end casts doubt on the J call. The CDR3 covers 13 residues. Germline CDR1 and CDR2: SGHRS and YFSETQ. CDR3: CASSLGHPYEQYF. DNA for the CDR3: TGCGCCAGCAGCTTAGGACATCCCTACGAGCAGTACTTC.

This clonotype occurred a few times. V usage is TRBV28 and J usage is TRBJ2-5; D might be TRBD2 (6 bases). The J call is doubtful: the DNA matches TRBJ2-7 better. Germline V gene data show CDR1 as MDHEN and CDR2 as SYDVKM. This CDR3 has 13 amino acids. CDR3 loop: CASSQRANYEQYF. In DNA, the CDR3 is TGTGCCAGCAGCCAGCGGGCGAACTACGAGCAGTACTTC.

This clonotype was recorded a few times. The CDR3 nucleotides read TGTGCCAGCAGCCTCAGGGACAGGGGGATCACAGATACGCAGTATTTT. Amino acid sequence: CASSLRDRGITDTQYF. V is TRBV14 and J is TRBJ2-3; 11 bases align to TRBD1. Germline-derived CDR1 and CDR2 are SGHDN and FVKESK. V lost 4 bases and J lost 2; bases outside the gene matches: 5. This CDR3 is built from 16 residues.

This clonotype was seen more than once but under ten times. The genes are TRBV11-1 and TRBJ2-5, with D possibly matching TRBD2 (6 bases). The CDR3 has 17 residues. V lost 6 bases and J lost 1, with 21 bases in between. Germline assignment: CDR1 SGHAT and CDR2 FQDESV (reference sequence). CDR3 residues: CASSQIGGALAQETQYF. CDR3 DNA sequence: TGTGCCAGCAGTCAGATCGGCGGGGCGTTGGCCCAAGAGACCCAGTACTTC. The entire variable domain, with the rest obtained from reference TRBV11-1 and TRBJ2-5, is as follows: EAEVAQSPRYKITEKSQAVAFWCDPISGHATLYWYRQILGQGPELLVQFQDESVVDDSQLPKDRFSAERLKGVDSTLKIQPAELGDSAMYLCASSQIGGALAQETQYFGPGTRLLVL.

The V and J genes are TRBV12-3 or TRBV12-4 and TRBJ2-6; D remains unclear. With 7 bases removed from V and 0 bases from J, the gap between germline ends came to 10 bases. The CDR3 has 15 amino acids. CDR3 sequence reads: CASTLQNSGANVLTF. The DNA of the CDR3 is TGTGCCAGCACCCTACAGAACTCTGGGGCCAACGTCCTGACTTTC.

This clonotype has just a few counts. The CDR3 spells CASSLGLTSYEQYF. The CDR3 region has the DNA TGTGCCAGCAGCCTAGGACTAACCTCCTACGAGCAGTACTTC. V and J are TRBV9 and TRBJ2-7; possible D gene TRBD2, 6 bases. The V end was cut by 4 bases, the J end by 0 bases, with 11 bases between. This CDR3 is 14 amino acids long. The V gene's germline CDR1 is SGDLS and CDR2 YYNGEE.

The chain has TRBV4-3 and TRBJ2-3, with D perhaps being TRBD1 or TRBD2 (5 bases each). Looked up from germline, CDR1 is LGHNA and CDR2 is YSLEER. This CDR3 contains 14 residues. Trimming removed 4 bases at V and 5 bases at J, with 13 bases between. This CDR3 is CASSLKGSGDTQYF. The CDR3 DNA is TGCGCCAGCAGCCTTAAGGGGAGTGGAGATACGCAGTATTTT.

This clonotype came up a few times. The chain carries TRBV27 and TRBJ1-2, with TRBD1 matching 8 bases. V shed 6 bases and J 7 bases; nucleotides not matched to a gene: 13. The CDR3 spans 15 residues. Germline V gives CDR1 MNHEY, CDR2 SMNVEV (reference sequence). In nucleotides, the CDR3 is TGTGCCAGCAGGACGTACGACAGGGGAATGTTTGGCTACACCTTC. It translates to CASRTYDRGMFGYTF.

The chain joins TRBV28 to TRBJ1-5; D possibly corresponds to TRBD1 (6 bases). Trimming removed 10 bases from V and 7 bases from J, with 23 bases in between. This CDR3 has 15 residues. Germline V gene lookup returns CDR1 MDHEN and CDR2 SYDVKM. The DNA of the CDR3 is TGTGCCACCCAAGCTTTGGGGAACAGGGCGCAGCCCCAGCATTTT. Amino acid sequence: CATQALGNRAQPQHF.

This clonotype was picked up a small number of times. CDR3 loop: CASSPGQGKETQYF. The CDR3 nucleotides read TGCGCCAGCAGCCCGGGACAGGGAAAAGAGACCCAGTACTTC. V and J are TRBV4-1 and TRBJ2-5, with 9 bases that match TRBD1. The ends lost 4 bases at V and 3 bases at J; junction bases unmatched: 3. Germline V gives CDR1 MGHRA, CDR2 YSYEKL. This CDR3 contains 14 residues.

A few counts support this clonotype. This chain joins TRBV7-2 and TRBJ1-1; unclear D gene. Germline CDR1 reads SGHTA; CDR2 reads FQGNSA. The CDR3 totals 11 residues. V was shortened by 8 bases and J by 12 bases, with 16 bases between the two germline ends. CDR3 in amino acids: CASGLGRTTFF. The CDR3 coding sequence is TGTGCCAGCGGACTGGGCCGAACGACTTTCTTT.

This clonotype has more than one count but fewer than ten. Written as DNA, the CDR3 is TGTGCCAGCAGCAGTGACAGTTCGAACACTGAAGCTTTCTTT. It translates to CASSSDSSNTEAFF. The chain uses TRBV5-6 and TRBJ1-1; D is perhaps TRBD1 (5 bases). The CDR3 spans 14 residues. CDR1 and CDR2 (germline): SGHDT, YYEEEE. V lost 4 bases to trimming and J lost 1 base, with 11 bases between them.

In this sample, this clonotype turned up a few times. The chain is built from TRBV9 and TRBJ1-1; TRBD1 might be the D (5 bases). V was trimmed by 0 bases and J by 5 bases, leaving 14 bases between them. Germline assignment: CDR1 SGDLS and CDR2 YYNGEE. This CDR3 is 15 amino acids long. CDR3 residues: CASSVDSLRGTEAFF. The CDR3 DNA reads TGTGCCAGCAGCGTAGACAGCCTCCGGGGGACTGAAGCTTTCTTT.

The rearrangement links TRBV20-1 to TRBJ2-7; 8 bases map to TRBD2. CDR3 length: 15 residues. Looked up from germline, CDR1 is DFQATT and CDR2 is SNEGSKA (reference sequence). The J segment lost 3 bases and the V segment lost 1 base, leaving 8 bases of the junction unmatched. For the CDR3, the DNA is TGCAGTGCTAGAGGGGGCGGGAGGCCCCTCTACGAGCAGTACTTC. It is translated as CSARGGGRPLYEQYF.

CDR3 DNA sequence: TGTGCCAGCAGCCCCCGAGAGGATGAAGCCAAAAACATTCAGTACTTC. Its translation is CASSPREDEAKNIQYF. V usage is TRBV7-9 and J usage is TRBJ2-4, with unresolved D. In germline, CDR1 is SEHNR, CDR2 FQNEAQ (reference sequence). The V gene lost 5 bases and the J gene lost 0 bases, with 14 bases spanning the gap. The CDR3 contains 16 residues.

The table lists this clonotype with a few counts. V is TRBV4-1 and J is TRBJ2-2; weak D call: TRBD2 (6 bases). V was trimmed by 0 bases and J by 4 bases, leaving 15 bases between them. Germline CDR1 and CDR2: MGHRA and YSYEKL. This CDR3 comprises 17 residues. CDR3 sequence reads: CASSQDSGGVSTGELFF. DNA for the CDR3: TGCGCCAGCAGCCAAGATTCCGGGGGAGTTTCCACCGGGGAGCTGTTTTTT.

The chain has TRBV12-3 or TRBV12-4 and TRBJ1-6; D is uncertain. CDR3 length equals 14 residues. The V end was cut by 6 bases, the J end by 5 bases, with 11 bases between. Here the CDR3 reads CASRIGLNNSPLHF. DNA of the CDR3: TGTGCCAGCAGGATTGGCCTTAATAATTCACCCCTCCACTTT.

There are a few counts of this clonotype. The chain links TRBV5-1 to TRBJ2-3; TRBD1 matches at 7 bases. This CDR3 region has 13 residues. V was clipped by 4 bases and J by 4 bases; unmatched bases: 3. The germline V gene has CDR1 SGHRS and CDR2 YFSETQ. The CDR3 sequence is CASSLGQSDTQYF. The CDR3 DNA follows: TGCGCCAGCAGCCTGGGACAGTCAGATACGCAGTATTTT.

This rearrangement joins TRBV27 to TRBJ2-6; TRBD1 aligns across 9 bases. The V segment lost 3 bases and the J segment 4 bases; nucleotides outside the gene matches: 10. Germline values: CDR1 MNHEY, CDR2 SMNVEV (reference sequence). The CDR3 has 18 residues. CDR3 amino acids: CASSFPPGQGTGANVLTF. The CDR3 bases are TGTGCCAGCAGTTTCCCCCCGGGACAGGGTACGGGGGCCAACGTCCTGACTTTC.

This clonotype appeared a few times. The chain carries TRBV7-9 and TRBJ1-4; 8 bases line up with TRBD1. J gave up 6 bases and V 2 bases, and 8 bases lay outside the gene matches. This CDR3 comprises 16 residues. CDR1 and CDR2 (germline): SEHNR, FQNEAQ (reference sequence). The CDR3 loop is CASSLLDRGGDEKLFF. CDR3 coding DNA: TGTGCCAGCAGCTTACTCGACAGGGGTGGCGATGAAAAACTGTTTTTT.

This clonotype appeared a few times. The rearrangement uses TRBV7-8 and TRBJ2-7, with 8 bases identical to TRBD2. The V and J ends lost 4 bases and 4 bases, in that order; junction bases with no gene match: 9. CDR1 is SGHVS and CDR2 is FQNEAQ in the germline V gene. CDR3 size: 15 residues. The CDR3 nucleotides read TGTGCCAGCAGCTACAGACCGGGACTAGGTTACGAGCAGTACTTC. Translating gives CASSYRPGLGYEQYF.

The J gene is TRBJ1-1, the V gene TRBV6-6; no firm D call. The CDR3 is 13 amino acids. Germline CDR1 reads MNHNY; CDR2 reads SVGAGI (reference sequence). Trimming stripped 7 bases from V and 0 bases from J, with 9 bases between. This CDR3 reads CASNRHVNTEAFF. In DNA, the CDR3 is TGTGCCAGCAATAGACACGTGAACACTGAAGCTTTCTTT.

This CDR3 reads CASSQVGSRRVFTDTQYF. Written as DNA, the CDR3 is TGCGCCAGCAGCCAAGTTGGCAGCAGACGAGTATTCACAGATACGCAGTATTTT. This chain connects TRBV4-1 to TRBJ2-3; no clear D gene. Germline CDR1 reads MGHRA; CDR2 reads YSYEKL. The CDR3 is made up of 18 amino acids. V lost 1 base, J lost 2 bases, and 19 bases lay in between.

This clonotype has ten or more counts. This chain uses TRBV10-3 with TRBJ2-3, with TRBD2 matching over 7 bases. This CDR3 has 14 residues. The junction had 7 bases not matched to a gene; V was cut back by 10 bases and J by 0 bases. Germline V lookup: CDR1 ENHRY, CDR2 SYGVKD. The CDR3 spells CATGRGSSTDTQYF. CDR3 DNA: TGTGCCACCGGGCGGGGGTCTAGCACAGATACGCAGTATTTT.